This TCR beta chain was captured by sequencing in a study of blood T cell repertoires in COVID-19. The CDR3 contains 12 residues. The V gene's germline CDR1 is ENHRY and CDR2 SYGVKD. Deletions cut 2 bases from V and 7 bases from J, with 9 bases between. Some clones are missing from TCRdb's copy, which holds only in-frame ones; the method was immunoSEQ multiplex PCR. In the table there are 130,000 or so clones, roughly 90% of which are singletons. Sequenced sample: peripheral blood. The chain couples TRBV10-3 to TRBJ2-7, with D unclear. This clonotype was sampled from a man between 65 and 80 years old with active COVID-19. The CDR3 region is CAISEIGWEQYF. The CDR3 DNA follows: TGTGCCATCAGTGAGATCGGGTGGGAGCAGTACTTC.